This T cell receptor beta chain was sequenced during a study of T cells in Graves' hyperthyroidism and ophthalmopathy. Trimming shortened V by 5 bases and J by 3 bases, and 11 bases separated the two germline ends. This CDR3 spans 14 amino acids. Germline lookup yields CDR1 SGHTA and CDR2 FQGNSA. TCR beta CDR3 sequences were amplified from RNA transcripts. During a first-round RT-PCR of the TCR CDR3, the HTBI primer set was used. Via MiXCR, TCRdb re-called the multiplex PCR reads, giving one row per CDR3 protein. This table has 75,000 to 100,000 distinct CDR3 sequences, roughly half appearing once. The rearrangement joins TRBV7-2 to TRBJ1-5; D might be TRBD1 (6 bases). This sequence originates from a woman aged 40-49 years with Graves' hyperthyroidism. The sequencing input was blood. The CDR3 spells CASSPTGNNQPQHF. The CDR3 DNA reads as TGTGCCAGCAGCCCTACAGGGAACAATCAGCCCCAGCATTTT.